This T cell receptor beta chain was recorded in a study of T cells after yellow fever vaccination. The study's findings and limits: High-abundance clonotypes from the bulk population could contaminate FACS-sorted repertoires.

This clonotype turned up a few times. Its antigen is not identified. Germline CDR1 reads SGHNT; CDR2 reads YENEEA. V was pared by 0 bases and J by 5 bases, with 7 bases of the junction left unmatched. The CDR3 spans 16 residues. It was through 5'RACE template switching that TCR cDNA was made, with a universal primer site and UMIs added. TCRdb analysed the 5' RACE reads with MiXCR anew, one entry per CDR3 protein. The table shows roughly 310,000 distinct CDR3 sequences, with 8.7% occurring only once. This chain joins TRBV11-3 and TRBJ2-5; 9 bases are shared with TRBD2. This specimen consisted of PBMCs, obtained on the day of the first yellow fever vaccination. The sequence was obtained from a young man who received the YFV17D yellow fever vaccine. The CDR3 nucleotides are TGTGCCAGCAGCTTAGAGGCTAGCGGGGCTTGGGAGACCCAGTACTTC. Translated: CASSLEASGAWETQYF.